The TCR beta chain described here comes from a study of shared clonotypes between healthy human individuals. The study's findings and limits: Memory subsets had estimated richness that was generally smaller than that of naive subsets.

Per germline, CDR1 LNHDA and CDR2 SQIVND (reference sequence). This CDR3 has 17 amino acids. V trimming: 3 bases; J trimming: 4 bases; junction bases outside the gene matches: 4. Each sorted subset replicate got 200 ng genomic DNA, 25,000 to 35,000 genomes. Profiled with immunoSEQ multiplex PCR; TCRdb holds only in-frame clones, not every one. The data contain some 1.1 million clones, about 80% of them singletons. This clone is a singleton in its sample. Antigen specificity is unknown. The sequence was obtained from a man younger than 35 in good health. Some clones in this sample may be carry-over from other donors' samples. The V and J genes are TRBV19 and TRBJ2-2, with 14 bases identical to TRBD2. The sequenced sample consisted of memory CD4+ T cells from PBMCs. Stated subset: CD45RA-negative fraction. DNA for the CDR3: TGTGCCAGTAGTATGGGGACTAGCGGGAGTTTCACCGGGGAGCTGTTTTTT. Encoded protein: CASSMGTSGSFTGELFF.